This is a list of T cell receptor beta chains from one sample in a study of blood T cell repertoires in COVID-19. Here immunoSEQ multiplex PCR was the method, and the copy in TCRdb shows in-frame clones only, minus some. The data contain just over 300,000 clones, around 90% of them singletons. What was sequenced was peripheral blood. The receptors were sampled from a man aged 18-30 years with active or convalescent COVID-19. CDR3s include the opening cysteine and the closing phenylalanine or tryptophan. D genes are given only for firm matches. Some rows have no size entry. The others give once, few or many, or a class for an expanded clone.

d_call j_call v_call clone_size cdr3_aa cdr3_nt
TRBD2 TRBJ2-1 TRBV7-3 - CASSLSGLDQYNEQFF TGTGCCAGCAGCTTATCAGGACTAGACCAATACAATGAGCAGTTCTTC
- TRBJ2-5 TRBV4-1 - CASSQGASQETQYF TGCGCCAGCAGCCAAGGGGCATCACAAGAGACCCAGTACTTC
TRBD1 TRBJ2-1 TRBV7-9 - CASGGQDFYNEQFF TGTGCCAGCGGCGGACAGGATTTCTACAATGAGCAGTTCTTC
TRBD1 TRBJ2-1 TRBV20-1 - CRLDRVNEQFF TGCAGATTAGACAGGGTTAATGAGCAGTTCTTC
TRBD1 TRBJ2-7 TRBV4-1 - CASSPGTGTSWQYF TGCGCCAGCAGCCCAGGGACAGGGACCTCTTGGCAGTACTTC
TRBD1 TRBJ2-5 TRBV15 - CATHEPGQGGTQYF TGTGCCACCCACGAGCCCGGACAGGGTGGGACCCAGTACTTC
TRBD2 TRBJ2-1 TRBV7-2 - CASSLGRGNNEQFF TGTGCCAGCAGCTTAGGGCGGGGGAACAATGAGCAGTTCTTC
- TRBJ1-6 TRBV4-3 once CASSQVAAINSPLHF TGCGCCAGCAGCCAAGTTGCGGCGATTAATTCACCCCTCCACTTT
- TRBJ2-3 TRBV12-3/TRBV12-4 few CASSRQVTDTQYF TGTGCCAGCAGTCGACAGGTAACAGATACGCAGTATTTT
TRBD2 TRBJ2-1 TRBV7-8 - CASSRATGTSLRGQFF TGTGCCAGCAGCCGTGCTACCGGGACTAGCCTCCGGGGGCAGTTCTTC
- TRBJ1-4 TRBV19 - CASSTSGTNEKLFF TGTGCCAGTAGTACGAGTGGAACTAATGAAAAACTGTTTTTT
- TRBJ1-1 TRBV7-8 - CASSDSLTVNTEAFF TGTGCCAGCAGCGACTCATTGACAGTGAACACTGAAGCTTTCTTT
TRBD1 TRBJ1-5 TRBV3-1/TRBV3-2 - CASSPYTGGQPQHF TGTGCCAGCAGCCCGTACACAGGGGGCCAGCCCCAGCATTTT
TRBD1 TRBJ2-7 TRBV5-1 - CASSEGAPYEQYF TGCGCCAGCAGCGAGGGGGCCCCCTACGAGCAGTACTTC
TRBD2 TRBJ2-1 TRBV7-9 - CASSKLAGGKNEQFF TGTGCCAGCAGCAAACTAGCGGGGGGTAAAAATGAGCAGTTCTTC
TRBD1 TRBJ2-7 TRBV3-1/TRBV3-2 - CASSTRDRTYEQYF TGTGCCAGCAGCACTCGGGACAGGACCTACGAGCAGTACTTC
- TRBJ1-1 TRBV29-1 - CSAPGQTNTEAFF TGCAGCGCACCGGGACAAACGAACACTGAAGCTTTCTTT
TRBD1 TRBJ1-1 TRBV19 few CASRTVDRGNTEAFF TGTGCCAGTAGGACCGTCGACAGGGGGAACACTGAAGCTTTCTTT
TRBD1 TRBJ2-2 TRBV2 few CASGQGQGDTGELFF TGTGCCAGCGGCCAGGGACAGGGGGACACCGGGGAGCTGTTTTTT
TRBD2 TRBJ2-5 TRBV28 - CASSLKWLAGEETQYF TGTGCCAGCAGTTTGAAATGGTTGGCGGGAGAAGAGACCCAGTACTTC
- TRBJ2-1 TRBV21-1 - CASSSRLAGVGFF TGTGCCAGCAGCTCCCGACTAGCGGGAGTGGGGTTCTTC
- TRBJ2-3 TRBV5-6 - CASSFGSTDTQYF TGTGCCAGCAGCTTCGGGAGCACAGATACGCAGTATTTT
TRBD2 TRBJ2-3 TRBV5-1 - CASSSYLAVPTDTQYF TGCGCCAGCAGCAGCTACCTAGCGGTCCCCACAGATACGCAGTATTTT
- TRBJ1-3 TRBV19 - CASSIDWTPTSGNTIYF TGTGCCAGTAGTATAGATTGGACACCGACCTCTGGAAACACCATATATTTT
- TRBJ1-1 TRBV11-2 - CASSPSAGYGGEAFF TGTGCCAGCAGCCCCTCCGCAGGATACGGAGGTGAAGCTTTCTTT
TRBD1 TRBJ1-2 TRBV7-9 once CASSLSGGQGISGYTF TGTGCCAGCAGCCTCTCCGGGGGACAGGGCATAAGTGGCTACACCTTC
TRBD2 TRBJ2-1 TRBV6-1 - CASSETSGGAGDEQFF TGTGCCAGCAGTGAAACTAGCGGGGGGGCCGGGGATGAGCAGTTCTTC
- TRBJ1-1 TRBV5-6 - CASSSRGFTEAFF TGTGCCAGCAGCTCAAGGGGTTTTACTGAAGCTTTCTTT
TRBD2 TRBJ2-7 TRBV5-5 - CASSSSGAQLREQYF TGTGCCAGCAGCTCTAGCGGGGCCCAGTTGAGGGAGCAGTACTTC
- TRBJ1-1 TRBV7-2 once CASSREVRGNTEAFF TGTGCCAGCAGCAGGGAAGTTAGGGGGAACACTGAAGCTTTCTTT
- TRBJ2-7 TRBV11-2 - CASSLEGFREAYEQYF TGTGCCAGCAGCTTAGAGGGCTTTCGGGAAGCCTACGAGCAGTACTTC
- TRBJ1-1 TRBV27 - CASSTDRNTEAFF TGTGCCAGCAGCACCGACAGGAACACTGAAGCTTTCTTT
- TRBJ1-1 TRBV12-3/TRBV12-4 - CASTVNREAFF TGTGCCAGCACCGTAAACAGGGAAGCTTTCTTT
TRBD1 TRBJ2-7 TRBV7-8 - CASSLPGQGVYEQYF TGTGCCAGCAGCTTGCCGGGACAGGGGGTGTACGAGCAGTACTTC
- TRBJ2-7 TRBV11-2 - CASSLVSSRPYEQYF TGTGCCAGCAGCTTAGTCTCCAGCAGGCCCTACGAGCAGTACTTC
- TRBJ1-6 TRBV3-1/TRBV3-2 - CASSQDDRGNSPLHF TGTGCCAGCAGCCAAGATGACCGGGGTAATTCACCCCTCCACTTT
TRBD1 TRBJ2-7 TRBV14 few CASSPRQGGEQYF TGTGCCAGCAGCCCCCGACAGGGTGGCGAGCAGTACTTC
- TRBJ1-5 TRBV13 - CASSLRARGNQPQHF TGTGCCAGCAGCCTGCGGGCCCGTGGCAATCAGCCCCAGCATTTT
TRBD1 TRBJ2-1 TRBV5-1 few CASSLRWDREREQFF TGCGCCAGCAGCTTGAGGTGGGACAGGGAACGTGAGCAGTTCTTC
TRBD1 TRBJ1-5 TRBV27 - CASSPYLIRGTGGQPQHF TGTGCCAGCAGTCCGTACTTAATTAGGGGGACAGGGGGTCAGCCCCAGCATTTT
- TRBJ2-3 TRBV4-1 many CASSQQPEGQAQYF TGCGCCAGCAGCCAACAACCGGAGGGCCAGGCGCAGTATTTT
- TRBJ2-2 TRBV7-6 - CASSLPASGAGELFF TGTGCCAGCAGCTTACCGGCATCAGGGGCCGGGGAGCTGTTTTTT
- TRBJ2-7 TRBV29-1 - CSVEGVHYEQYF TGCAGCGTTGAAGGAGTCCACTACGAGCAGTACTTC
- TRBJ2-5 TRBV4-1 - CASSPSVSGGTQETQYF TGCGCCAGCAGCCCAAGCGTTTCAGGCGGGACCCAAGAGACCCAGTACTTC
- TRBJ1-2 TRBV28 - CVSGLVDYGYTF TGTGTTAGTGGGCTGGTTGACTATGGCTACACCTTC
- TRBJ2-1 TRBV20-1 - CSASQGGAYNEQFF TGCAGTGCTAGTCAGGGGGGAGCCTACAATGAGCAGTTCTTC
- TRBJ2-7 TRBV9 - CASNPTGRSYEQYF TGTGCCAGCAACCCGACAGGGAGGTCCTACGAGCAGTACTTC
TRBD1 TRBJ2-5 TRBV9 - CASSANRGSQETQYF TGTGCCAGCAGCGCAAACAGGGGGTCGCAAGAGACCCAGTACTTC
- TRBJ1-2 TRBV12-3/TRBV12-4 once CASSPGTSGYTF TGTGCCAGCAGTCCCGGGACATCTGGCTACACCTTC
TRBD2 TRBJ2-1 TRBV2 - CASSSLAQPYNEQFF TGTGCCAGCAGTTCACTAGCGCAACCCTACAATGAGCAGTTCTTC
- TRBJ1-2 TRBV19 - CASSWGTNYGYTF TGTGCCAGTAGTTGGGGCACTAACTATGGCTACACCTTC
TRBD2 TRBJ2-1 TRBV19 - CATGTSGYNEQFF TGTGCCACAGGGACTAGCGGATACAATGAGCAGTTCTTC